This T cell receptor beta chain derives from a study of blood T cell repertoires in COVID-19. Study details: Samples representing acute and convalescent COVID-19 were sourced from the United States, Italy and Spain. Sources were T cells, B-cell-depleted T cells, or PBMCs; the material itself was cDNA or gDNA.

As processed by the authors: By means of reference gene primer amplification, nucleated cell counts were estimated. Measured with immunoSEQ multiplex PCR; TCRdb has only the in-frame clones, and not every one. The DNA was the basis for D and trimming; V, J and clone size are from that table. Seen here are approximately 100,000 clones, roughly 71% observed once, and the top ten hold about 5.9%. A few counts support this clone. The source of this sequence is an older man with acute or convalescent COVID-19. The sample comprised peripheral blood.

CDR3 residues: CASRIRGTDTQYF. CDR3 in DNA: TGTGCCAGCAGGATAAGAGGGACAGATACGCAGTATTTT. The rearrangement joins TRBV2 to TRBJ2-3; tentative D call: TRBD2 (5 bases). V was trimmed by 6 bases and J by 3 bases, leaving 10 bases between them. Germline CDR1 and CDR2: SNHLY and FYNNEI. The CDR3 extends over 13 amino acids.